This T cell receptor (beta chain) stems from a study of human T cells and chemical hapten exposure. The V and J ends lost 8 bases and 1 base, in that order; junction bases with no gene match: 14. Germline V gene lookup returns CDR1 LNHNV and CDR2 YYDKDF (reference sequence). The CDR3 runs to 17 residues. Time point described: patch test 1, 2 weeks after DPC sensitization. The treatment is: therapeutic diphenylcyclopropenone sensitization with weekly scalp DPC. TCRdb re-analysed the RACE reads in MiXCR, keeping a single row per CDR3 protein. There are over 75,000 distinct CDR3 sequences in the sample; 7% to 8% occur only once, and about 1.6% lies in the top ten.

V gene TRBV15 combines with J gene TRBJ1-5; 7 bases match TRBD1. The sample consisted of whole blood, taken in connection with sensitization to the hapten diphenylcyclopropenone (DPC). The TCR sequence derives from a woman aged 25-40 years with alopecia areata. Some clones in this sample may be carry-over from other donors' samples. The CDR3 DNA is TGTGCCACCCCCTTCCAGGGGGTTGGCTTAAGCAATCAGCCCCAGCATTTT. This encodes CATPFQGVGLSNQPQHF.